Below, 6 T cell receptor beta chains from the same sample are listed, as sequenced in a study of blood T cell repertoires in COVID-19. Assay: immunoSEQ multiplex PCR; the TCRdb copy retains only in-frame clones and omits some. The table lists about 76,000 clones, about nine tenths of them singletons, with roughly 28% in the top ten. What was sequenced was peripheral blood. The receptors were gathered from a woman older than 75 with active or convalescent COVID-19.

This clone occurred once. This chain links TRBV7-8 with TRBJ2-3; D gene ambiguous. In germline, CDR1 is SGHVS, CDR2 FQNEAQ. The CDR3 is 12 amino acids. V lost 2 bases and J lost 4, with 4 bases in between. The DNA of the CDR3 is TGTGCCAGCAGCTTATCTTCAGATACGCAGTATTTT. The encoded protein is CASSLSSDTQYF.

The gene calls are TRBV20-1 and TRBJ2-5; no firm D call. The CDR3 extends over 12 amino acids. Trimming took off 3 bases at V and 5 bases at J, with 10 bases between the two ends. Germline CDR1 is DFQATT and CDR2 is SNEGSKA (reference sequence). The DNA for the CDR3 is TGCAGTGCTAGTCCGAGGTGGGAGACCCAGTACTTC. It yields the protein CSASPRWETQYF.

The chain has TRBV27 and TRBJ2-7; D possibly corresponds to TRBD2 (6 bases). CDR1 is MNHEY and CDR2 is SMNVEV in the germline V gene (reference sequence). There are 13 residues in the CDR3. V shed 3 bases and J shed 7 bases, with 13 bases lying between them. The CDR3 bases are TGTGCCAGCAGTTTGATGCTAGCGAGGGAGCAGTACTTC. This codes for CASSLMLAREQYF.

The rearrangement uses TRBV4-3 and TRBJ2-1; TRBD1 matches 8 bases. CDR3 length equals 15 residues. Germline CDR1 is LGHNA and CDR2 is YSLEER. V trimming: 4 bases; J trimming: 4 bases; junction bases outside the gene matches: 6. The CDR3, as DNA: TGCGCCAGCAGCCCTACACGGGACAGGTACAATGAGCAGTTCTTC. It translates to CASSPTRDRYNEQFF.

The chain is built from TRBV5-1 and TRBJ1-6; 7 bases are shared with TRBD1. V lost 0 bases, J lost 9 bases, and 6 bases stayed unmatched. Germline CDR1 and CDR2: SGHRS and YFSETQ. The CDR3 consists of 15 residues. As DNA, the CDR3 is TGCGCCAGCAGCTTGGAGTTGGCAGGGGGTTCACCCCTCCACTTT. Protein: CASSLELAGGSPLHF.

The gene calls are TRBV2 and TRBJ2-2; the D is unclear. Germline values: CDR1 SNHLY, CDR2 FYNNEI. This CDR3 is built from 16 residues. V was shortened by 7 bases and J by 0 bases, with 15 bases between the two germline ends. CDR3 coding DNA: TGTGCCAGCATACATGCTCCCATTTCGAACACCGGGGAGCTGTTTTTT. Protein sequence: CASIHAPISNTGELFF.